The next 25 T cell receptor beta chains were all read from a single sample in a study of blood T cell repertoires in COVID-19. Generated by immunoSEQ multiplex PCR, the TCRdb table keeps only in-frame clones and is missing some. This sample has about 190,000 clones; less than 90% occur once, and the top ten carry roughly 2.2%. Source material: peripheral blood. Every receptor here comes from a man aged 70-80 years with active or convalescent COVID-19.

The chain links TRBV18 to TRBJ1-6, with 7 nucleotides matching TRBD1. Germline-derived CDR1 and CDR2 are KGHSH and LQKENI. With 3 bases clipped from V and 7 bases from J, the junction kept 3 bases outside the gene matches. The CDR3 spans 14 residues. CDR3 in amino acids: CASSPDRSNSPLHF. The DNA of the CDR3 is TGTGCCAGCTCACCGGACAGGAGCAATTCACCCCTCCACTTT.

This clone appeared a few times. The V and J genes are TRBV19 and TRBJ2-1, with TRBD2 matching over 8 bases. Germline trimming cut 5 bases from V and 10 bases from J; bases unmatched to any gene: 10. Looked up from germline, CDR1 is LNHDA and CDR2 is SQIVND (reference sequence). The CDR3 runs 14 residues. The CDR3: CASSPSGSSGEQFF. The CDR3 DNA is TGTGCCAGTAGTCCTAGCGGGTCGTCCGGGGAGCAGTTCTTC.

V and J are TRBV9 and TRBJ1-5; TRBD1 agrees at 7 bases. The trim removed 4 bases at V and 6 bases at J, leaving 7 bases unmatched. The CDR3 runs to 14 residues. Per the germline V gene, CDR1 is SGDLS and CDR2 is YYNGEE. DNA for the CDR3: TGTGCCAGCAGCCTGACAGGGCATACTCAGCCCCAGCATTTT. This gives the protein CASSLTGHTQPQHF.

This clone was counted between two and nine times. The V and J genes are TRBV12-3 or TRBV12-4 and TRBJ1-1, with a tentative D call TRBD1 (6 bases). The CDR3 runs 12 residues. V was clipped by 5 bases and J by 10 bases, with 14 bases between them. As DNA, the CDR3 is TGTGCCAGCAGTCGAGGGGGGGCTCCAGCTTTCTTT. Translation: CASSRGGAPAFF.

V and J are TRBV9 and TRBJ1-1; the D gene is possibly TRBD1 (6 bases). The CDR3 extends over 15 amino acids. The V gene lost 4 bases and the J gene lost 1 base, with 14 bases spanning the gap. The germline gives CDR1 SGDLS, CDR2 YYNGEE. CDR3 region: CASSPHQGSNTEAFF. The CDR3 DNA is TGTGCCAGCAGCCCCCATCAGGGGTCGAACACTGAAGCTTTCTTT.

This chain links TRBV28 with TRBJ1-4; possible D gene TRBD1, 6 bases. This CDR3 has 12 amino acids. Deletions cut 6 bases from V and 11 bases from J, with 13 bases between. The germline CDR1 and CDR2 sequences are MDHEN and SYDVKM. CDR3 in DNA: TGTGCCAGCAGCCTTAATACAGGGAAACTGTTTTTT. This sequence encodes CASSLNTGKLFF.

Here the CDR3 DNA reads TGTGCCAGCAGCTTAACTAGCGGAGTCTACAATGAGCAGTTCTTC. Translation: CASSLTSGVYNEQFF. This chain links TRBV5-5 with TRBJ2-1, with TRBD2 matching 8 bases. Germline V gives CDR1 SGHKS, CDR2 YYEKEE (reference sequence). V dropped 2 bases and J dropped 3; count of bases not matched to a gene: 4. The CDR3 totals 15 residues.

V usage is TRBV28 and J usage is TRBJ2-1, with TRBD2 matching over 14 bases. Unmatched junction bases numbered 9, after V lost 5 bases and J lost 9 bases. In germline, CDR1 is MDHEN, CDR2 SYDVKM. CDR3 length equals 16 residues. The CDR3, as DNA: TGTGCCAGCAGTCCCCCGGGACTAGCGGGGGTGGGTGAGCAGTTCTTC. As protein: CASSPPGLAGVGEQFF.

The chain employs TRBV19 and TRBJ2-7, with TRBD1 identical over 7 bases. Germline V CDR1 and CDR2: LNHDA, SQIVND (reference sequence). CDR3 length: 14 residues. The ends lost 8 bases at V and 0 bases at J; junction bases unmatched: 7. CDR3 in amino acids: CASGDGTASYEQYF. The DNA for the CDR3 is TGTGCCAGTGGCGACGGGACAGCCTCCTACGAGCAGTACTTC.

V usage is TRBV19 and J usage is TRBJ2-1; 11 bases map to TRBD2. Germline-derived CDR1 and CDR2 are LNHDA and SQIVND (reference sequence). J gave up 9 bases and V 5 bases, and 9 bases lay outside the gene matches. This CDR3 is 15 amino acids long. DNA of the CDR3: TGTGCCAGTAGTCAAACTAGCGGGAGTATCGGTGAGCAGTTCTTC. Its translation is CASSQTSGSIGEQFF. Variable domain in full (rest from reference TRBV19 and TRBJ2-1): DGGITQSPKYLFRKEGQNVTLSCEQNLNHDAMYWYRQDPGQGLRLIYYSQIVNDFQKGDIAEGYSVSREKKESFPLTVTSAQKNPTAFYLCASSQTSGSIGEQFFGPGTRLTVL.

The chain carries TRBV6-8 and TRBJ2-7; 7 bases align to TRBD1. The CDR3 consists of 14 residues. The junction had 6 bases not matched to a gene; V was cut back by 4 bases and J by 3 bases. The germline gives CDR1 MNHGY, CDR2 SAAAGT. The CDR3 reads CASSSRDRVYEQYF. Here the CDR3 DNA reads TGTGCCAGCAGTTCTCGGGACAGAGTCTACGAGCAGTACTTC.

The chain is built from TRBV12-3 or TRBV12-4 and TRBJ1-1, with D hard to call. Trimming took off 6 bases at V and 0 bases at J, with 8 bases between the two ends. The length of the CDR3 is 13 residues. CDR3 bases: TGTGCCAGCAGGGCGGCCGTGAACACTGAAGCTTTCTTT. Translating it yields CASRAAVNTEAFF.

This clone was recorded only once. The chain joins TRBV28 to TRBJ1-2; 9 bases agree with TRBD1. The trim removed 6 bases at V and 4 bases at J, leaving 15 bases unmatched. Germline CDR1 and CDR2: MDHEN and SYDVKM. The CDR3 length is 17 residues. CDR3 in amino acids: CASSPGQGPGIGYGYTF. The DNA for the CDR3 is TGTGCCAGCAGCCCGGGACAGGGTCCCGGTATAGGCTATGGCTACACCTTC.

The chain couples TRBV18 to TRBJ1-1, with D perhaps TRBD1 (6 bases). CDR3 size: 16 residues. The germline V gene encodes CDR1 KGHSH and CDR2 LQKENI. V gave up 1 base and J gave up 0 bases, with 12 bases separating them. The CDR3 protein is CASSPLVRGMNTEAFF. The DNA for the CDR3 is TGTGCCAGCTCACCACTCGTCAGGGGCATGAACACTGAAGCTTTCTTT.

The chain recombines TRBV18 with TRBJ2-7; 10 nucleotides align to TRBD1. The trim removed 3 bases at V and 4 bases at J, leaving 9 bases unmatched. Germline-derived CDR1 and CDR2 are KGHSH and LQKENI. The CDR3 extends over 16 amino acids. CDR3 in DNA: TGTGCCAGCTCACCTGGTAGGGGACAGGGGCGGTACGAGCAGTACTTC. This gives the protein CASSPGRGQGRYEQYF.

This chain connects TRBV4-3 to TRBJ1-2, with TRBD1 matching 9 bases. V trimming: 4 bases; J trimming: 6 bases; junction bases outside the gene matches: 3. This CDR3 is 13 amino acids long. Germline loops: CDR1 LGHNA, CDR2 YSLEER. The CDR3 spells CASSLDRGNGYTF. CDR3 in DNA: TGCGCCAGCAGCCTTGACAGGGGGAATGGCTACACCTTC.

This chain links TRBV7-8 with TRBJ1-5; tentatively, D is TRBD1 (5 bases). The CDR3 extends over 13 amino acids. V was cut by 2 bases and J by 5 bases, with 7 bases left in between. Germline-derived CDR1 and CDR2 are SGHVS and FQNEAQ. CDR3 nucleotide sequence: TGTGCCAGCAGCTTATGGGGGGATCAGCCCCAGCATTTT. It specifies CASSLWGDQPQHF.

The chain links TRBV28 to TRBJ1-6; D is undetermined. CDR3 length: 13 residues. CDR1 is MDHEN and CDR2 is SYDVKM in the germline V gene. V was cut by 6 bases and J by 7 bases, with 10 bases left in between. The DNA for the CDR3 is TGTGCCAGCAGAAAGGGAGGGAATTCACCCCTCCACTTT. This gives the protein CASRKGGNSPLHF. Together with reference TRBV28 and TRBJ1-6, the CDR3 gives the full variable domain: DVKVTQSSRYLVKRTGEKVFLECVQDMDHENMFWYRQDPGLGLRLIYFSYDVKMKEKGDIPEGYSVSREKKERFSLILESASTNQTSMYLCASRKGGNSPLHFGNGTRLTVT.

The V and J genes are TRBV12-3 or TRBV12-4 and TRBJ2-2, with D unresolved. The CDR3 is 12 residues long. Between the trimmed V and J ends, which lost 8 bases and 6 bases, there was a span of 10 bases. The CDR3 loop is CASRRFAGELFF. The CDR3 DNA follows: TGTGCCAGCCGGCGGTTTGCCGGGGAGCTGTTTTTT.

This sequence joins TRBV7-2 and TRBJ1-2; D is unclear. The length of the CDR3 is 14 residues. Germline CDR1 and CDR2: SGHTA and FQGNSA. V was clipped by 5 bases and J by 8 bases, with 18 bases between them. The DNA for the CDR3 is TGTGCCAGCAGCGAAGCCGGGAGAAGGTGGGGCTACACCTTC. It yields the protein CASSEAGRRWGYTF.

The table lists this clone with a count of one. V is TRBV10-1 and J is TRBJ2-7, with D unclear. Per germline, CDR1 WNHNN and CDR2 SYGVQD (reference sequence). The CDR3 loop spans 17 amino acids. Deletions cut 0 bases from V and 0 bases from J, with 15 bases between. CDR3 DNA: TGCGCCAGCAGTGAGTCGGAGTCGGAGACTTGCTCCTACGAGCAGTACTTC. Protein: CASSESESETCSYEQYF.

The gene calls are TRBV18 and TRBJ1-1; 8 bases fit TRBD1. Germline lookup yields CDR1 KGHSH and CDR2 LQKENI. This CDR3 has 15 amino acids. The V segment lost 4 bases and the J segment 5 bases; nucleotides outside the gene matches: 9. This CDR3 reads CASSRLTGAGTEAFF. In DNA, the CDR3 is TGTGCCAGCTCACGACTGACAGGGGCTGGGACTGAAGCTTTCTTT.

This clone was seen a single time. The rearrangement joins TRBV11-3 to TRBJ1-3, with TRBD1 as a possible D gene (6 bases). Germline lookup yields CDR1 SGHNT and CDR2 YENEEA. V shed 6 bases and J shed 5 bases, with 17 bases lying between them. The CDR3 length is 15 residues. The CDR3 DNA reads TGTGCCAGCAGTCCATCCGGGACACTCCGAAACACCATATATTTT. Translation gives CASSPSGTLRNTIYF.

The chain employs TRBV30 and TRBJ2-3; TRBD2 matches 9 bases. V lost 1 base and J lost 3; bases outside the gene matches: 8. The CDR3 is 16 residues long. The germline CDR1 and CDR2 sequences are GTSNPN and SVGIG (reference sequence). As DNA, the CDR3 is TGTGCCTGGAGTGGCCGGGCGGGGGGGCGGACAGATACGCAGTATTTT. Translating it yields CAWSGRAGGRTDTQYF.

The gene calls are TRBV6-5 and TRBJ2-2; 7 bases match TRBD1. CDR1 MNHEY and CDR2 SVGAGI come from the germline V gene. J gave up 4 bases and V 6 bases, and 5 bases lay outside the gene matches. The CDR3 totals 14 residues. This CDR3 is CASSRQGGTGELFF. CDR3 DNA: TGTGCCAGCAGCCGACAGGGTGGCACCGGGGAGCTGTTTTTT.